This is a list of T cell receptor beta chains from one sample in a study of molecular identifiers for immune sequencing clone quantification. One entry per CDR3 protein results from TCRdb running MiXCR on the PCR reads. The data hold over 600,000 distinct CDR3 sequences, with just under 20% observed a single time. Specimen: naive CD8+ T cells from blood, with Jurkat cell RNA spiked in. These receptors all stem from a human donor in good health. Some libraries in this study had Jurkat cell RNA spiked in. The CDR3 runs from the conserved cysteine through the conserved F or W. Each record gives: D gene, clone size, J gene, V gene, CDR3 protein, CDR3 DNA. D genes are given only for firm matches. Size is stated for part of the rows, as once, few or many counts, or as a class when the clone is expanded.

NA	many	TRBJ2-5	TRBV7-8	CASSLMLGAGEETQYF	TGTGCCAGCAGCTTAATGTTGGGCGCAGGGGAAGAGACCCAGTACTTC
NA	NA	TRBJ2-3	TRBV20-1	CSARVFPGLSADTQYF	TGCAGTGCAAGAGTTTTTCCGGGACTGAGCGCAGATACGCAGTATTTT
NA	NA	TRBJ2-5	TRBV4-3	CASSQGAAGQETQYF	TGCGCCAGCAGCCAAGGGGCCGCGGGTCAAGAGACCCAGTACTTC
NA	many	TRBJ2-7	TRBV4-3	CASSPTRDMEQYF	TGCGCCAGCAGCCCGACAAGGGACATGGAGCAGTACTTC
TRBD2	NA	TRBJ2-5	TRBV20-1	CSARDPQTSGSWETQYF	TGCAGTGCTAGAGACCCTCAGACTAGCGGGAGTTGGGAGACCCAGTACTTC
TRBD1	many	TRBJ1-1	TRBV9	CASSLDRANTEAFF	TGTGCCAGCAGCTTAGACAGGGCGAACACTGAAGCTTTCTTT
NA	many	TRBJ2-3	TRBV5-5	CASSLPSHTDTQYF	TGTGCCAGCAGCTTGCCCTCACACACAGATACGCAGTATTTT
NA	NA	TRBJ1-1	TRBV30	CAWSVPRGMAFF	TGTGCCTGGAGTGTACCTCGGGGAATGGCTTTCTTT
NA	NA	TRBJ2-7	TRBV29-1	CSVDIGGASYEQYF	TGCAGCGTCGATATTGGGGGGGCTAGTTACGAGCAGTACTTC
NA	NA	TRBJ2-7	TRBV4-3	CASSQSQGTSYEQYF	TGCGCCAGCAGCCAGTCACAGGGAACCTCCTACGAGCAGTACTTC
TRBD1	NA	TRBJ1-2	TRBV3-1	CASSHGRDRQTHNYGYTF	TGTGCCAGCAGCCACGGCCGGGACAGGCAGACTCATAACTATGGCTACACCTTC
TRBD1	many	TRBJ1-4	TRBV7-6	CASKDRENEKLFF	TGTGCCAGCAAGGACAGGGAAAATGAAAAACTGTTTTTT
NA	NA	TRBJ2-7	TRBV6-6	CASSYLFYEQYF	TGTGCCAGCAGTTACCTTTTCTACGAGCAGTACTTC
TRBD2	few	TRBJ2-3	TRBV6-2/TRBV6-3	CASRTGLSFTDTQYF	TGTGCCAGCAGAACGGGACTATCTTTCACAGATACGCAGTATTTT
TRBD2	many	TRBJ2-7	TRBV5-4	CASSSWTSGGRSSYEQYF	TGTGCCAGCAGCTCGTGGACTAGCGGGGGCCGAAGCTCCTACGAGCAGTACTTC
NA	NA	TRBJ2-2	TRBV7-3	CASSLTGTLTGELFF	TGTGCCAGCAGCTTAACCGGGACCCTTACCGGGGAGCTGTTTTTT
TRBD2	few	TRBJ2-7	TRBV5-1	CASSLASSGRSYEQYF	TGCGCCAGCAGCCTGGCCTCTAGCGGGAGGAGCTACGAGCAGTACTTC
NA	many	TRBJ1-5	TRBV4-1	CASSQWSENQPQHF	TGCGCCAGCAGCCAATGGTCAGAAAATCAGCCCCAGCATTTT
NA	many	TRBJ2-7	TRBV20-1	CSARDPGLSYEQYF	TGCAGTGCTAGAGATCCAGGCTTATCCTACGAGCAGTACTTC
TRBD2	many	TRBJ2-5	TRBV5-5	CASSRDYIHQETQYF	TGTGCCAGCAGCCGGGACTACATACACCAAGAGACCCAGTACTTC
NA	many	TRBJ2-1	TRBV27	CASNSESGLALEQFF	TGTGCCAGCAATTCCGAGAGCGGGTTGGCCCTAGAGCAGTTCTTC
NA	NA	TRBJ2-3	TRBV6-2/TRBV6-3	CANSINAGYTDTQYF	TGTGCCAACAGCATAAACGCAGGATACACAGATACGCAGTATTTT
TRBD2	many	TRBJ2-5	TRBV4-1	CASSQALAGRQETQYF	TGCGCCAGCAGCCAAGCGCTAGCGGGGAGGCAAGAGACCCAGTACTTC
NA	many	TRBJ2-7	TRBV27	CASSPLSQGAQGYEQYF	TGTGCCAGCAGTCCCCTATCACAGGGTGCCCAGGGCTACGAGCAGTACTTC
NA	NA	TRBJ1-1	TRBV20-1	CSAPAVGVYSEAFF	TGCAGTGCCCCCGCGGTCGGCGTCTACTCTGAAGCTTTCTTT
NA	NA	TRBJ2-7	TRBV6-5	CASSYGGGSGNYEQYF	TGTGCCAGCAGTTACGGAGGTGGTAGCGGAAACTACGAGCAGTACTTC
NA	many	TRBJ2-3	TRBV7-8	CASSLEVDTQYF	TGTGCCAGCAGCTTAGAGGTAGATACGCAGTATTTT
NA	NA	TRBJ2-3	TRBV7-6	CASSRSRTDTQYF	TGTGCCAGCAGCCGATCCAGGACAGATACGCAGTATTTT
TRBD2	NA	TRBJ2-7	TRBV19	CASSSGRVREQYF	TGTGCCAGTAGTAGCGGGAGGGTCCGCGAGCAGTACTTC
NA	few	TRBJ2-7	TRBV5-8	CASSHRGYNDEQYF	TGTGCCAGCAGCCATAGGGGGTATAACGACGAGCAGTACTTC
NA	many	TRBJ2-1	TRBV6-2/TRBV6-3	CASSYFLLGGQFF	TGTGCCAGCAGTTACTTCCTCCTTGGGGGGCAGTTCTTC
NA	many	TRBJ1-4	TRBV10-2	CASSESTGGMGEKLFF	TGCGCCAGCAGTGAGTCGACGGGGGGAATGGGAGAAAAACTGTTTTTT
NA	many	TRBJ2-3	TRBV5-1	CASSLDGADTQYF	TGCGCCAGCAGCTTGGACGGGGCGGATACGCAGTATTTT
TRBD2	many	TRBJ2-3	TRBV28	CASRLTSGSPPDTQYF	TGTGCCAGCAGACTGACTAGCGGGAGCCCCCCGGATACGCAGTATTTT
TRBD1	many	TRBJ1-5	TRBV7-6	CASSLTGGEPQHF	TGTGCCAGCAGCTTAACAGGGGGCGAGCCCCAGCATTTT
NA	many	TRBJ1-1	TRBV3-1	CASEGDKAEAFF	TGTGCCAGCGAGGGGGACAAGGCTGAAGCTTTCTTT
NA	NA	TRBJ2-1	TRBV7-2	CASSLWGMDNEQFF	TGTGCCAGCAGCTTATGGGGAATGGACAATGAGCAGTTCTTC
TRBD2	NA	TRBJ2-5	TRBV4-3	CASSLSGLAGAVTQYF	TGCGCCAGCAGCCTCAGCGGACTAGCGGGGGCAGTTACCCAGTACTTC
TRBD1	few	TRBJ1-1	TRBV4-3	CASSQVWGQETEAFF	TGCGCCAGCAGCCAAGTGTGGGGACAGGAGACTGAAGCTTTCTTT
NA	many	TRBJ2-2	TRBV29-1	CSVGQGKGTGELFF	TGCAGCGTTGGGCAGGGTAAAGGTACCGGGGAGCTGTTTTTT
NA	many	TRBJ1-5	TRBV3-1	CASSQGHAGTLPGNQPQHF	TGTGCCAGCAGCCAAGGACATGCCGGGACCCTACCAGGCAATCAGCCCCAGCATTTT
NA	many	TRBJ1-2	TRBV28	CASSRRSKADGYTF	TGTGCCAGCAGTAGACGGTCCAAGGCCGATGGCTACACCTTC
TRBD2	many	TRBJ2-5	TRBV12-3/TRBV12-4	CASSFFAGGPIETQYF	TGTGCCAGCAGTTTTTTCGCGGGGGGGCCCATAGAGACCCAGTACTTC
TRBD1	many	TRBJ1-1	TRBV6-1	CASMGGTARNTEAFF	TGTGCCAGCATGGGGGGGACAGCCCGAAACACTGAAGCTTTCTTT
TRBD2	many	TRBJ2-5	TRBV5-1	CASSLRGGNQETQYF	TGCGCCAGCAGCTTGCGCGGGGGGAACCAAGAGACCCAGTACTTC
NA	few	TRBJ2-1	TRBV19	CASTLGGYNEQFF	TGTGCCAGTACCCTGGGGGGTTACAATGAGCAGTTCTTC
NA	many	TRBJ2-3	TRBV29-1	CSDKIADTQYF	TGCAGCGACAAAATAGCAGATACGCAGTATTTT
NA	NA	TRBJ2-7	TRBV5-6	CASSLANGGTASYEQYF	TGTGCCAGCAGCTTGGCCAATGGGGGGACGGCAAGCTACGAGCAGTACTTC
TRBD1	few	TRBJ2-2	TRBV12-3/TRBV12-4	CASSRPGQVYGELFF	TGTGCCAGCAGTCGTCCGGGACAGGTTTACGGGGAGCTGTTTTTT
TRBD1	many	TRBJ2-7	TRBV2	CASEGQGEEQYF	TGTGCCAGCGAGGGACAGGGCGAGGAGCAGTACTTC
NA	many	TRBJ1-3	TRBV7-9	CASSPGYISGNTIYF	TGTGCCAGCAGCCCTGGCTATATCTCTGGAAACACCATATATTTT
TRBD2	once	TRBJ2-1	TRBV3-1	CASSQEWSAPGLAGSDEQFF	TGTGCCAGCAGCCAAGAATGGTCGGCCCCCGGGCTAGCGGGATCGGATGAGCAGTTCTTC
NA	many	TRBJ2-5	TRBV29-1	CSVDGPSLGSETQYF	TGCAGCGTTGATGGTCCTAGCTTGGGCTCGGAGACCCAGTACTTC
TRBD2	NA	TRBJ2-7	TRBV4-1	CASSLLLAGEAEQYF	TGCGCCAGCAGCCTACTCCTAGCGGGAGAAGCCGAGCAGTACTTC
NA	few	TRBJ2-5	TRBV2	CASSEMGQGETQYF	TGTGCCAGCAGTGAAATGGGGCAGGGAGAGACCCAGTACTTC
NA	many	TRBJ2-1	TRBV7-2	CASSLVGNPNEQFF	TGTGCCAGCAGCTTGGTTGGTAACCCCAATGAGCAGTTCTTC
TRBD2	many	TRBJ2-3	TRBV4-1	CASSQVPGGRDTQYF	TGCGCCAGCAGCCAAGTCCCGGGGGGGCGAGATACGCAGTATTTT